One and the same sample provided the 28 T cell receptor beta chains below, sequenced in a study of blood T cell repertoires in COVID-19. TCRdb keeps only in-frame clones here, not all; method: immunoSEQ multiplex PCR. The table shows 95,000 to 150,000 clones, with 80% to 90% occurring only once. Sequenced: peripheral blood. Source of these receptors: a man in his forties with acute or convalescent COVID-19.

The chain has TRBV7-7 and TRBJ2-1; D is uncertain. Germline loops: CDR1 SSHAT, CDR2 FNYEAQ (reference sequence). The V end lost 1 base, the J end lost 3 bases, and 4 bases lay between the germline ends. This CDR3 is 13 amino acids long. In DNA, the CDR3 is TGTGCCAGCAGCTTAGTTCTCTACAATGAGCAGTTCTTC. Translated, it gives CASSLVLYNEQFF.

This rearrangement joins TRBV7-2 to TRBJ2-7; 8 bases match TRBD2. V was clipped by 4 bases and J by 2 bases; unmatched bases: 4. CDR3 length equals 14 residues. Looked up from germline, CDR1 is SGHTA and CDR2 is FQGNSA. The CDR3 nucleotides are TGTGCCAGCAGCTCAGCGGGGGACACCTACGAGCAGTACTTC. It codes for CASSSAGDTYEQYF.

This clone has more than one count but fewer than ten. V usage is TRBV18 and J usage is TRBJ1-5; no clear D gene. Per germline, CDR1 KGHSH and CDR2 LQKENI. The CDR3 covers 15 residues. Trimming cost V 3 bases and J 0 bases, with 9 bases left between them. CDR3 amino acids: CASSPDTYSNQPQHF. The CDR3 coding sequence is TGTGCCAGCTCACCCGACACCTATAGCAATCAGCCCCAGCATTTT.

The chain uses TRBV6-4 and TRBJ2-1; 10 bases are shared with TRBD1. J lost 8 bases, V lost 5 bases, and 9 bases had no gene match. The V gene's germline CDR1 is MRHNA and CDR2 SNTAGT. The length of the CDR3 is 15 residues. The CDR3 coding sequence is TGTGCCAGCAGTTTTTCGGGACAGGGGACCGATGAGCAGTTCTTC. Translation gives CASSFSGQGTDEQFF.

V and J are TRBV5-4 and TRBJ1-1, with 7 bases matching TRBD1. The J segment lost 0 bases and the V segment lost 4 bases, leaving 12 bases of the junction unmatched. CDR3 length: 17 residues. Germline V gives CDR1 SGHNT, CDR2 YYREEE (reference sequence). CDR3 sequence (DNA): TGTGCCAGCAGCGGACCGGGACAGAAAGTTATGAACACTGAAGCTTTCTTT. It codes for CASSGPGQKVMNTEAFF. Variable domain in full (rest from reference TRBV5-4 and TRBJ1-1): ETGVTQSPTHLIKTRGQQVTLRCSSQSGHNTVSWYQQALGQGPQFIFQYYREEENGRGNFPPRFSGLQFPNYSSELNVNALELDDSALYLCASSGPGQKVMNTEAFFGQGTRLTVV.

The chain has TRBV7-9 and TRBJ2-1; D not certain. The CDR3 covers 14 residues. Germline V gene data show CDR1 as SEHNR and CDR2 as FQNEAQ (reference sequence). Trimming shortened V by 8 bases and J by 0 bases, and 11 bases separated the two germline ends. The CDR3 coding sequence is TGTGCCAGCCTAGGTTTTGGCTCCTACAATGAGCAGTTCTTC. This translates into CASLGFGSYNEQFF.

The rearrangement uses TRBV2 and TRBJ2-3; TRBD2 might be the D (5 bases). Germline assignment: CDR1 SNHLY and CDR2 FYNNEI. V was cut by 6 bases and J by 2 bases, with 15 bases left in between. This CDR3 has 15 residues. CDR3 amino acids: CASRDTRDLTDTQYF. CDR3 DNA: TGTGCCAGCAGAGACACTAGAGACCTCACAGATACGCAGTATTTT.

The J gene is TRBJ2-5, the V gene TRBV7-9; TRBD2 agrees at 12 bases. Germline-derived CDR1 and CDR2 are SEHNR and FQNEAQ (reference sequence). After removal of 5 bases from V and 2 bases from J, the junction contained 6 bases not matched to a gene. The CDR3 is made up of 16 amino acids. The CDR3 nucleotides are TGTGCCAGCAGCACACTAGCGGGAGGCCAACAAGAGACCCAGTACTTC. Residues: CASSTLAGGQQETQYF.

The chain is built from TRBV19 and TRBJ1-2, with 8 bases identical to TRBD1. Trimming took 3 bases from V and 6 from J; bases not matched to a gene: 3. There are 13 residues in the CDR3. Germline CDR1 LNHDA, CDR2 SQIVND (reference sequence). CDR3 in amino acids: CASSMTGAHGYTF. The CDR3 DNA is TGTGCCAGTAGTATGACAGGGGCTCATGGCTACACCTTC.

This clone has only one observation. V usage is TRBV6-5 and J usage is TRBJ1-5, with a weak D call TRBD1 (5 bases). The CDR3 is 14 amino acids. V gave up 2 bases and J gave up 9 bases, with 14 bases separating them. CDR1 MNHEY and CDR2 SVGAGI come from the germline V gene. CDR3 region: CASSYGTHAWPQHF. CDR3 nucleotides: TGTGCCAGCAGTTACGGGACTCATGCATGGCCCCAGCATTTT.

V usage is TRBV30 and J usage is TRBJ1-6; 7 bases are a match to TRBD1. The CDR3 totals 14 residues. With V trimmed by 2 bases and J by 7 bases, 5 bases remained unmatched. CDR1 and CDR2 from the germline V gene are GTSNPN and SVGIG (reference sequence). This CDR3 is CAWSRQGPNSPLHF. CDR3 DNA: TGTGCCTGGAGTAGACAGGGTCCCAATTCACCCCTCCACTTT.

Points on this clone: The sample contains more than one DNA sequence encoding this CDR3. This chain uses TRBV7-2 with TRBJ1-2; D is perhaps TRBD1 (6 bases). The CDR3 has 13 residues. The V and J ends lost 1 base and 3 bases respectively, with 6 bases between them. Germline assignment: CDR1 SGHTA and CDR2 FQGNSA. The CDR3: CASSLGTDYGYTF. As DNA, the CDR3 is TGTGCCAGCAGCTTAGGGACAGACTATGGCTACACCTTC.

The chain uses TRBV5-1 and TRBJ2-6, with 10 bases that match TRBD2. CDR3 length equals 18 residues. CDR1 and CDR2 (germline): SGHRS, YFSETQ. The V and J ends lost 1 base and 0 bases, in that order; junction bases with no gene match: 4. As DNA, the CDR3 is TGCGCCAGCAGCTTGATACTAGCGGGGCTCTCTGGGGCCAACGTCCTGACTTTC. Its translation: CASSLILAGLSGANVLTF.

This rearrangement joins TRBV19 to TRBJ1-2, with 8 bases fitting TRBD1. V lost 7 bases and J lost 6; bases outside the gene matches: 10. This CDR3 spans 14 amino acids. The germline gives CDR1 LNHDA, CDR2 SQIVND (reference sequence). The CDR3 sequence: CASTYSGQAHGYTF. Here the CDR3 DNA reads TGTGCCAGTACCTACTCGGGACAGGCCCATGGCTACACCTTC.

This chain joins TRBV10-3 and TRBJ2-7; tentatively, D is TRBD2 (6 bases). Trimming removed 10 bases at V and 7 bases at J, with 17 bases between. The CDR3 length is 12 residues. From germline, CDR1 is ENHRY and CDR2 SYGVKD. For the CDR3, the DNA is TGTGCCACAGCGCGGCGGGAAGGGGAGCAGTACTTC. Protein: CATARREGEQYF.

The V gene is TRBV29-1, the J gene TRBJ2-5; 9 positions agree with TRBD1. J was trimmed by 5 bases and V by 7 bases; bases with no gene match: 11. CDR3 length: 14 residues. Germline V gives CDR1 SQVTM, CDR2 ANQGSEA. The CDR3 DNA is TGCAGCGCTTCCGGGACAGGGAGTTCGGAGACCCAGTACTTC. Its protein product is CSASGTGSSETQYF.

The chain links TRBV29-1 to TRBJ2-1; 8 positions match TRBD2. This CDR3 region has 16 residues. Germline CDR1 SQVTM, CDR2 ANQGSEA. The ends lost 6 bases at V and 0 bases at J; junction bases unmatched: 10. The CDR3 bases are TGCAGCGTCCACCTGACCAGCGGGAGCTCCTACAATGAGCAGTTCTTC. This encodes CSVHLTSGSSYNEQFF.

This chain joins TRBV25-1 and TRBJ1-1, with 7 bases aligning to TRBD1. V trimming: 3 bases; J trimming: 4 bases; junction bases outside the gene matches: 8. This CDR3 is 15 amino acids long. The V gene's germline CDR1 is MGHDK and CDR2 SYGVNS. The CDR3 reads CASSDYRGVSTEAFF. In DNA form, the CDR3 reads TGTGCCAGCAGTGATTACAGGGGTGTGAGCACTGAAGCTTTCTTT.

In this sample, this clone turned up once. This sequence joins TRBV6-2 or TRBV6-3 and TRBJ1-2; weak D call: TRBD1 (5 bases). Germline loops: CDR1 MNHEY, CDR2 SVGEGT. The CDR3 extends over 15 amino acids. Trimming cost V 4 bases and J 7 bases, with 19 bases left between them. The CDR3 here is CASSSAPYRSGGYTF. Written as DNA, the CDR3 is TGTGCCAGCAGTTCTGCTCCTTACAGGAGTGGTGGCTACACCTTC.

V usage is TRBV19 and J usage is TRBJ2-7; TRBD1 aligns across 7 bases. Germline V gives CDR1 LNHDA, CDR2 SQIVND (reference sequence). The CDR3 sequence is 15 residues long. J gave up 2 bases and V 1 base, and 5 bases lay outside the gene matches. The DNA of the CDR3 is TGTGCCAGTAGTATAGGGTCAGGGGGAACCTACGAGCAGTACTTC. This translates into CASSIGSGGTYEQYF. The variable domain in full, with the rest retrieved from reference TRBV19 and TRBJ2-7, is DGGITQSPKYLFRKEGQNVTLSCEQNLNHDAMYWYRQDPGQGLRLIYYSQIVNDFQKGDIAEGYSVSREKKESFPLTVTSAQKNPTAFYLCASSIGSGGTYEQYFGPGTRLTVT.

The chain recombines TRBV19 with TRBJ1-3; D ambiguous. Germline V CDR1 and CDR2: LNHDA, SQIVND (reference sequence). V was pared by 5 bases and J by 0 bases, with 11 bases between. The CDR3 spans 15 residues. CDR3 protein: CASSSLAVSGNTIYF. The CDR3 coding sequence is TGTGCCAGTAGTTCCCTGGCGGTCTCTGGAAACACCATATATTTT.

This clone occurred once. The CDR3 spells CSVEYRGRQHF. CDR3 nucleotides: TGCAGCGTTGAGTACAGGGGCCGCCAGCATTTT. The chain couples TRBV29-1 to TRBJ1-5; 7 nucleotides line up with TRBD1. Trimming removed 3 bases from V and 12 bases from J; junction bases left unmatched: 5. There are 11 residues in the CDR3. Germline CDR1 SQVTM, CDR2 ANQGSEA.

The chain has TRBV30 and TRBJ1-1; 11 nucleotides align to TRBD1. V lost 8 bases to trimming and J lost 0 bases; unmatched junction nucleotides: 8. Germline CDR1 and CDR2: GTSNPN and SVGIG (reference sequence). The CDR3 loop spans 15 amino acids. The CDR3 loop is CARRTGGNVNTEAFF. The CDR3 bases are TGTGCCCGAAGGACAGGGGGCAATGTGAACACTGAAGCTTTCTTT.

The rearrangement uses TRBV6-5 and TRBJ1-5; weak D call: TRBD1 (6 bases). This CDR3 is 15 amino acids long. The V end lost 6 bases, the J end lost 0 bases, and 12 bases lay between the germline ends. Germline V gene lookup returns CDR1 MNHEY and CDR2 SVGAGI. Written as DNA, the CDR3 is TGTGCCAGCAGCCCCCAGGGGAGTAGCAATCAGCCCCAGCATTTT. This codes for CASSPQGSSNQPQHF.

V and J are TRBV6-5 and TRBJ2-7, with no clear D. Germline CDR1 and CDR2: MNHEY and SVGAGI. This CDR3 is built from 13 residues. Trimming took 6 bases from V and 3 from J, leaving 12 bases between them. The CDR3 loop is CASSSNTFYEQYF. CDR3 nucleotide sequence: TGTGCCAGCAGCAGTAACACGTTCTACGAGCAGTACTTC.

As for this clone: A junction boundary mismatches the germline segment, possibly from a read error. This rearrangement joins TRBV10-3 to TRBJ1-1, with D maybe TRBD1 (5 bases). The germline V gene encodes CDR1 ENHRY and CDR2 SYGVKD. This CDR3 spans 11 amino acids. As DNA, the CDR3 is TGTGCCATCAGTGAGGGGGCAGGTCCCGTCTTT. Amino acids: CAISEGAGPVF.

The V gene is TRBV27, the J gene TRBJ1-4; 8 bases match TRBD1. V trimming: 5 bases; J trimming: 8 bases; junction bases outside the gene matches: 4. CDR1 MNHEY and CDR2 SMNVEV come from the germline V gene (reference sequence). This CDR3 is 13 amino acids long. This CDR3 is CASSNRGAEKLFF. CDR3 bases: TGTGCCAGCAGTAACAGGGGGGCGGAAAAACTGTTTTTT. The entire variable domain, with the rest obtained from reference TRBV27 and TRBJ1-4, is as follows: EAQVTQNPRYLITVTGKKLTVTCSQNMNHEYMSWYRQDPGLGLRQIYYSMNVEVTDKGDVPEGYKVSRKEKRNFPLILESPSPNQTSLYFCASSNRGAEKLFFGSGTQLSVL.

The DNA of the CDR3 is TGTGCCAGCGAGACGACCAAACAGGGCAAAGCTTTCTTT. Protein: CASETTKQGKAFF. The J gene is TRBJ1-1, the V gene TRBV7-9, with D possibly matching TRBD1 (6 bases). The CDR3 spans 13 residues. Trimming pared 8 bases from V and 9 bases from J, leaving 19 bases between. CDR1 SEHNR and CDR2 FQNEAQ come from the germline V gene (reference sequence).